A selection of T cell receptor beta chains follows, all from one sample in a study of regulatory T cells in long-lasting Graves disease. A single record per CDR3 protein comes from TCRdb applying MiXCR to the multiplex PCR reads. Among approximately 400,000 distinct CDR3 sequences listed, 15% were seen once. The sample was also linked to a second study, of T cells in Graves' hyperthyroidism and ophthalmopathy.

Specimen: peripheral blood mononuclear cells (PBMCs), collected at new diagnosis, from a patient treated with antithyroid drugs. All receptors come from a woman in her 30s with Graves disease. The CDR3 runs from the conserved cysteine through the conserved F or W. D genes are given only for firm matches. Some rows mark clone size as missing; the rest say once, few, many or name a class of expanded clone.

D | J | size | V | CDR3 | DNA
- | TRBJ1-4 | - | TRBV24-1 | CATSDKQPGGTGTTNEKLFF | TGTGCCACCAGTGACAAGCAACCCGGGGGGACGGGGACAACTAATGAAAAACTGTTTTTT
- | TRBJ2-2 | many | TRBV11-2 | CASSDAGGMRYLSGELFF | TGTGCCAGCTCCGACGCGGGTGGGATGCGGTACCTAAGCGGGGAGCTGTTTTTT
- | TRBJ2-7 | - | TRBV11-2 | CASSSRAAATLYEQYF | TGTGCCAGCAGCTCCCGGGCAGCAGCAACACTATACGAGCAGTACTTC
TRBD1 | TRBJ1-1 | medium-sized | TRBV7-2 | CASSALNRGSEAFF | TGTGCCAGCAGCGCCTTGAACAGGGGGAGTGAAGCTTTCTTT
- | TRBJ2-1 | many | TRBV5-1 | CASSPPSLTGAHEQFF | TGCGCCAGCAGCCCCCCCTCCCTGACTGGGGCACATGAGCAGTTCTTC
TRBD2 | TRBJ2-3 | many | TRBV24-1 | CATSDSSGRRADTQYF | TGTGCCACCAGTGATTCTAGCGGGAGGCGGGCAGATACGCAGTATTTT
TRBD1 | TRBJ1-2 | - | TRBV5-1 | CASSFPDRASGGYTF | TGCGCCAGCAGCTTCCCCGACAGGGCCTCAGGCGGCTACACCTTC
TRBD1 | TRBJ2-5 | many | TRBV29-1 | CSVGTGQETQYF | TGCAGCGTTGGGACAGGGCAAGAGACCCAGTACTTC
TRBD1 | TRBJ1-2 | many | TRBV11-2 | CASSDRRLGQGNYGYTF | TGTGCCAGCAGCGACCGGCGACTGGGACAGGGGAACTATGGCTACACCTTC
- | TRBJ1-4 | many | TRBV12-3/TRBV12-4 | CASSFWGTRGEKLFF | TGTGCCAGCAGTTTTTGGGGGACTCGGGGCGAAAAACTGTTTTTT
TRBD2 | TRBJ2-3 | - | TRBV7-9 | CASSPHRTSGNTDTQYF | TGTGCCAGCAGCCCCCATAGGACTAGCGGAAACACAGATACGCAGTATTTT
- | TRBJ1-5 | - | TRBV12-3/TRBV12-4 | CASSLGGGFTQPQHF | TGTGCCAGCAGTTTAGGGGGGGGCTTCACTCAGCCCCAGCATTTT
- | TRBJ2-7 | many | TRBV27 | CASSLWQGNNEQYF | TGTGCCAGCAGTTTATGGCAGGGTAACAACGAGCAGTACTTC
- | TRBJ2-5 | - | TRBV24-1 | CATSDWGLAHQETQYF | TGTGCCACCAGTGATTGGGGCCTAGCGCACCAAGAGACCCAGTACTTC
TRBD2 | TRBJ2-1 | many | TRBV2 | CASSSLAGGFSYNEQFF | TGTGCCAGCAGCTCCCTAGCGGGGGGGTTCTCCTACAATGAGCAGTTCTTC
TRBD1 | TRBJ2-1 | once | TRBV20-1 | CSARARQGSYNEQFF | TGCAGTGCTAGAGCCCGACAGGGTTCCTACAATGAGCAGTTCTTC
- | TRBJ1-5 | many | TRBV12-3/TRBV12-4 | CASSFSGADNQPQHF | TGTGCCAGCAGTTTTTCGGGGGCTGACAATCAGCCCCAGCATTTT
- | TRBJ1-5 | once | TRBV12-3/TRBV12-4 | CASSDPGPNQPQHF | TGTGCCAGCAGTGACCCGGGCCCCAATCAGCCCCAGCATTTT
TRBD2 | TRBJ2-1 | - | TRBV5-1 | CASSTGLAGGVANEQFF | TGCGCCAGCAGCACGGGACTAGCGGGAGGAGTGGCCAATGAGCAGTTCTTC
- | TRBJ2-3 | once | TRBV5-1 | CASSSGTHTDTQYF | TGCGCCAGCAGCTCCGGGACACACACAGATACGCAGTATTTT
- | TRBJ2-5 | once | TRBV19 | CASSILSGAGETQYF | TGTGCCAGTAGTATTCTTTCGGGGGCTGGGGAGACCCAGTACTTC
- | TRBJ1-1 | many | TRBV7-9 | CASSWEANTEAFF | TGTGCCAGCAGCTGGGAGGCAAACACTGAAGCTTTCTTT
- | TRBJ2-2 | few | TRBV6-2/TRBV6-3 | CASSYSRSGLPGELFF | TGTGCCAGCAGTTACTCGAGGTCCGGTTTGCCCGGGGAGCTGTTTTTT
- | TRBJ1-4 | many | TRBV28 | CASRRGALATNEKLFF | TGTGCCAGCAGACGGGGGGCCCTTGCAACTAATGAAAAACTGTTTTTT
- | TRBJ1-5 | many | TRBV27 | CASGPPISNQPQHF | TGTGCCAGTGGGCCCCCCATTAGCAATCAGCCCCAGCATTTT
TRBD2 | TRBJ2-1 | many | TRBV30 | CAWSAGLADNEQFF | TGTGCCTGGAGTGCAGGACTAGCGGACAATGAGCAGTTCTTC
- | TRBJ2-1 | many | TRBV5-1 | CASSLGGFSVAVNEQFF | TGCGCCAGCAGCTTGGGAGGTTTCTCGGTAGCGGTCAATGAGCAGTTCTTC
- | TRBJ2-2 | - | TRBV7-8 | CASSPTSNGELFF | TGTGCCAGCAGCCCTACTAGTAACGGGGAGCTGTTTTTT
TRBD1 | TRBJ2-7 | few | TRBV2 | CASRTGTARSYEQYF | TGTGCCAGCAGGACCGGGACAGCAAGATCCTACGAGCAGTACTTC
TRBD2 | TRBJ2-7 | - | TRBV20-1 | CSAGLAGGSDEQYF | TGCAGTGCTGGTCTAGCGGGGGGTAGCGACGAGCAGTACTTC
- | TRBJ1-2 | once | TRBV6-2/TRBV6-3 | CASSYAIQNYGYTF | TGTGCCAGCAGTTACGCGATACAGAACTATGGCTACACCTTC
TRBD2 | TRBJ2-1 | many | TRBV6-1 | CASREGGTSGYNEQFF | TGTGCCAGCAGGGAAGGCGGGACTAGCGGCTACAATGAGCAGTTCTTC
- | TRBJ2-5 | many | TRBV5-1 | CASSLGGTETQYF | TGCGCCAGCAGCTTAGGCGGGACCGAGACCCAGTACTTC
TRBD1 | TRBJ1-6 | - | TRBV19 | CASSRTQPGQGNSPLHF | TGTGCCAGTAGCAGAACTCAGCCGGGACAGGGGAATTCACCCCTCCACTTT
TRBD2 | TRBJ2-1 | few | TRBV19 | CASSMPPGLCRNEQFF | TGTGCCAGTAGTATGCCCCCGGGACTATGTCGCAATGAGCAGTTCTTC
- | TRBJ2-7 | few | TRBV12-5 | CASGLRYEQYF | TGTGCTAGTGGCCTCAGGTACGAGCAGTACTTC
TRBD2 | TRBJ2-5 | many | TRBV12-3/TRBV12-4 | CASSLRLRGLAGGDQETQYF | TGTGCCAGCAGTTTAAGGTTGAGGGGACTAGCGGGAGGGGACCAAGAGACCCAGTACTTC
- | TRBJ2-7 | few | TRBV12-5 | CASGNPYEQYF | TGTGCTAGTGGCAATCCGTACGAGCAGTACTTC
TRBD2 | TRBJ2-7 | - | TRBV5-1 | CASSVSGRAEEQYF | TGCGCCAGCAGCGTTAGCGGGAGGGCCGAAGAGCAGTACTTC
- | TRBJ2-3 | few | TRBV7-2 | CASSFSSDADTQYF | TGTGCCAGCAGCTTCTCTAGTGACGCAGATACGCAGTATTTT
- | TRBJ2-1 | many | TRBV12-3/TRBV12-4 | CASSADGFSYNEQFF | TGTGCCAGCAGCGCGGACGGATTCTCCTACAATGAGCAGTTCTTC
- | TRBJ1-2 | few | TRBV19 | CASSPSTASYGYTF | TGTGCCAGTAGTCCGTCGACGGCCTCCTATGGCTACACCTTC
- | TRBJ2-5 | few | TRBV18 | CASSPPGALKTYQEAQYF | TGTGCCAGCTCACCTCCGGGGGCACTAAAAACGTACCAAGAGGCCCAGTACTTC
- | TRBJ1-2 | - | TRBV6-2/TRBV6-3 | CASSDHHGGALGYTF | TGTGCCAGCAGTGATCATCACGGGGGGGCGCTGGGCTACACCTTC
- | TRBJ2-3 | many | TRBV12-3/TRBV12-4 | CASTRPGRGTDTQYF | TGTGCCAGCACTAGACCTGGACGGGGGACAGATACGCAGTATTTT
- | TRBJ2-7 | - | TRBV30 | CAWSPGTPLGVRYF | TGTGCCTGGAGTCCCGGGACCCCCCTCGGCGTGAGGTACTTC
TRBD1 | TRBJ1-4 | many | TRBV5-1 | CASSLEGAATNEKLFF | TGCGCCAGCAGCTTGGAGGGGGCGGCAACTAATGAAAAACTGTTTTTT
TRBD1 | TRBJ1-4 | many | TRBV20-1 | CSAAPPSGTVLNEKLFF | TGCAGTGCTGCCCCGCCCTCTGGGACAGTTCTTAATGAAAAACTGTTTTTT
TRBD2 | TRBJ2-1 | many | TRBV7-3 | CASSLTGAGGPNEQFF | TGTGCCAGCAGCCTAACTGGAGCGGGAGGGCCAAATGAGCAGTTCTTC
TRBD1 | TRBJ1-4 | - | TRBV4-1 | CASSQGNRGGYEKLFF | TGCGCCAGCAGCCAAGGGAACAGGGGCGGGTATGAAAAACTGTTTTTT
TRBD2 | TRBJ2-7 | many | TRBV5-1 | CASSPRASGSYEQYF | TGCGCCAGCAGCCCTAGGGCTAGCGGGAGCTACGAGCAGTACTTC
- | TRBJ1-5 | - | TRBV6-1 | CASRDGFSNQPQHF | TGTGCCAGCAGAGATGGATTTAGCAATCAGCCCCAGCATTTT
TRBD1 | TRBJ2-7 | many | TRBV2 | CASTLEGQGAAWYF | TGTGCCAGCACCCTAGAGGGACAGGGTGCCGCGTGGTACTTC
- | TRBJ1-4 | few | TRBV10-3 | CATGTTNEKLFF | TGTGCCACCGGGACAACTAATGAAAAACTGTTTTTT